This section outlines one TCR beta chain sequence together with its context. The antigen remains unidentified. This entry is derived from a study of cytomegalovirus exposure and HLA in healthy donors. Though probably carrying unrecorded immune exposures, donors were nominally healthy at sampling. The study, taken as a whole, reports: Earlier results showed most TCR beta V segments being productive about 87% or about 30% of the time. A later analysis showed TCR association rates differing by HLA locus, peaking at DRB1 and lowest at HLA-C.

Trimming removed 3 bases from V and 0 bases from J; junction bases left unmatched: 8. This CDR3 has 18 residues. Per the germline V gene, CDR1 is MNHEY and CDR2 is SMNVEV (reference sequence). PCR used 60 Vbeta primers and 13 Jbeta primers. The protocol was immunoSEQ multiplex PCR, while the TCRdb copy is restricted to in-frame clones and leaves out a portion. Its listing shows more than 70,000 clones. The sequenced sample consisted of PBMCs. This sequence joins TRBV27 and TRBJ1-6; 7 positions agree with TRBD1. This clonotype originated in an older woman in good health and CMV-seronegative. The CDR3: CASSFTGATSSYNSPLHF. In DNA form, the CDR3 reads TGTGCCAGCAGTTTCACAGGGGCGACTAGCTCCTATAATTCACCCCTCCACTTT.